These T cell receptor beta chains were read from a single sample in a study of HIV-infected patients and healthy controls. TCRdb re-called the 5' RACE reads with MiXCR, one entry per CDR3 protein. The sample consists of 13,000 to 15,000 distinct CDR3 sequences, 7.5% to 10% of them appearing once. Input material: blood. These receptors were taken from an adult in good health. Each CDR3 is given with its conserved first and last residue. Fields, in order: D gene, V gene, J gene, clone size, CDR3 protein, CDR3 DNA. The D gene is left open where the match is weak. Expanded clones are given a class, and other clones once, few, many or no size at all.

.,TRBV29-1,TRBJ2-3,medium-sized,CSVVSDGDTQYF,TGCAGCGTTGTATCCGATGGGGATACGCAGTATTTT
.,TRBV7-8,TRBJ1-6,many,CASSLAAGDNSPLHF,TGTGCCAGCAGCTTAGCCGCAGGGGATAATTCACCCCTCCACTTT
.,TRBV28,TRBJ2-7,many,CASSLREFSYEQYF,TGTGCCAGCAGTTTGAGAGAATTCTCCTACGAGCAGTACTTC
TRBD2,TRBV7-2,TRBJ2-7,few,CASSTSGGAYEQYF,TGTGCCAGCAGTACTAGCGGGGGGGCCTACGAGCAGTACTTC
.,TRBV5-4,TRBJ1-1,many,CASSLGGGLNTEAFF,TGTGCCAGCAGCCTGGGGGGGGGATTGAACACTGAAGCTTTCTTT
TRBD2,TRBV20-1,TRBJ2-1,many,CSAAGDNRGSEQFF,TGCAGTGCTGCGGGAGACAATAGGGGTAGTGAGCAGTTCTTC
.,TRBV5-1,TRBJ2-7,many,CASSWGPSAYEQYF,TGCGCCAGCAGCTGGGGGCCTAGCGCCTACGAGCAGTACTTC
.,TRBV11-1,TRBJ2-7,medium-sized,CASSQGHSSYEQYF,TGTGCCAGCAGCCAAGGACACAGCTCCTACGAGCAGTACTTC
TRBD1,TRBV12-3/TRBV12-4,TRBJ1-5,many,CASSLGQGGQPQHF,TGTGCCAGCAGTTTGGGACAGGGTGGTCAGCCCCAGCATTTT
.,TRBV29-1,TRBJ2-1,medium-sized,CSVAAPSYNEQFF,TGCAGCGTTGCGGCTCCCTCCTACAATGAGCAGTTCTTC
.,TRBV20-1,TRBJ2-5,medium-sized,CSARGDIDQETQYF,TGCAGTGCTAGGGGGGACATTGACCAAGAGACCCAGTACTTC
TRBD1,TRBV10-3,TRBJ1-1,.,CAISGQGLVTEAFF,TGTGCCATCAGCGGACAGGGGTTGGTCACTGAAGCTTTCTTT
.,TRBV6-2/TRBV6-3,TRBJ2-7,medium-sized,CASSITGPGDYEQYF,TGTGCCAGCAGTATAACGGGACCGGGGGACTACGAGCAGTACTTC
.,TRBV6-2/TRBV6-3,TRBJ1-1,.,CASSPTPPYLANTEAFF,TGTGCCAGCAGTCCTACCCCCCCTTACTTAGCCAACACTGAAGCTTTCTTT
.,TRBV15,TRBJ1-5,many,CATSRDSSNQPQHF,TGTGCCACCAGCAGGGACAGTAGCAATCAGCCCCAGCATTTT
.,TRBV18,TRBJ2-3,.,CASSPTLGATDTQYF,TGTGCCAGCTCACCAACGCTGGGGGCTACAGATACGCAGTATTTT
.,TRBV30,TRBJ1-1,medium-sized,CAWSTALNTEAFF,TGTGCCTGGAGTACCGCTTTGAACACTGAAGCTTTCTTT
.,TRBV7-9,TRBJ2-5,medium-sized,CALRRGGGADPSQETQYF,TGTGCACTACGACGAGGTGGGGGCGCCGACCCCTCCCAAGAGACCCAGTACTTC
.,TRBV6-1,TRBJ1-5,.,CAYGRGDNQPQHF,TGTGCCTATGGAAGGGGCGACAATCAGCCCCAGCATTTT
.,TRBV6-1,TRBJ2-4,many,CASSEAFVAKNIQYF,TGTGCCAGCAGTGAAGCGTTCGTAGCCAAAAACATTCAGTACTTC
.,TRBV7-2,TRBJ2-6,many,CASSPSRISGANVLTF,TGTGCCAGCAGCCCTTCCAGGATCTCTGGGGCCAACGTCCTGACTTTC
.,TRBV9,TRBJ2-6,.,CASSVHSGANVLTF,TGTGCCAGCAGCGTGCACTCTGGGGCCAACGTCCTGACTTTC
TRBD1,TRBV29-1,TRBJ1-2,many,CSVAGTEANYGYTF,TGCAGCGTTGCGGGGACAGAAGCTAACTATGGCTACACCTTC
TRBD1,TRBV29-1,TRBJ2-2,medium-sized,CSGGQSSTGELFF,TGCAGCGGGGGACAGTCCTCAACCGGGGAGCTGTTTTTT
.,TRBV25-1,TRBJ2-6,many,CASSDLPRTAGANVLTF,TGTGCCAGCAGTGATCTACCCCGGACGGCTGGGGCCAACGTCCTGACTTTC
TRBD1,TRBV5-4,TRBJ1-2,.,CASSRTGSSGCTF,TGTGCCAGCAGCCGGACAGGGAGTAGTGGCTGCACCTTC
TRBD1,TRBV13,TRBJ2-2,many,CASSSGQPTTGELFF,TGTGCCAGCAGCTCGGGACAGCCTACAACCGGGGAGCTGTTTTTT
.,TRBV7-2,TRBJ2-1,.,CASSSGPNEQFF,TGTGCCAGCAGCTCGGGCCCTAATGAGCAGTTCTTC
.,TRBV12-3/TRBV12-4,TRBJ1-5,many,CASSYVGLGGNQPQHF,TGTGCCAGCAGTTATGTAGGGTTAGGCGGCAATCAGCCCCAGCATTTT
.,TRBV12-3/TRBV12-4,TRBJ2-7,few,CASSTYRDFVGDF,TGTGCCAGCAGTACCTACCGAGACTTTGTCGGGGACTTC
.,TRBV5-4,TRBJ2-3,few,CASSLRSAGDTQYF,TGTGCCAGCAGCTTAAGGTCGGCGGGAGATACGCAGTATTTT
.,TRBV20-1,TRBJ2-3,medium-sized,CSAARGVTDTQYF,TGCAGTGCCGCACGAGGAGTCACAGATACGCAGTATTTT
.,TRBV18,TRBJ1-6,many,CASSPRYGVSPLHF,TGTGCCAGCTCACCACGATATGGGGTTTCACCCCTCCACTTT
TRBD1,TRBV5-1,TRBJ2-5,many,CASSLVGTVQETQYF,TGCGCCAGCAGCTTGGTAGGGACAGTCCAAGAGACCCAGTACTTC
TRBD1,TRBV27,TRBJ1-2,.,CASTPYGTGGGYTF,TGTGCCAGCACCCCTTATGGGACAGGGGGTGGCTACACCTTC
.,TRBV19,TRBJ1-2,many,CASSIEGYGYTF,TGTGCCAGTAGTATCGAAGGCTATGGCTACACCTTC
.,TRBV19,TRBJ1-1,many,CASSIGGGSVNTEAFF,TGTGCCAGTAGTATTGGGGGAGGGTCCGTGAACACTGAAGCTTTCTTT
.,TRBV6-2/TRBV6-3,TRBJ2-5,many,CASSYGSEEETQYF,TGTGCCAGCAGTTACGGTTCTGAGGAGGAGACCCAGTACTTC
TRBD2,TRBV7-2,TRBJ2-3,.,CASSHGLAGVDTQYF,TGTGCCAGCAGCCACGGACTAGCGGGGGTGGATACGCAGTATTTT
.,TRBV20-1,TRBJ2-2,medium-sized,CSARGPWTPRAGELFF,TGCAGTGCTAGAGGGCCCTGGACACCTAGGGCCGGGGAGCTGTTTTTT
.,TRBV7-8,TRBJ1-1,medium-sized,CASRETAGRTEAFF,TGTGCCAGCAGGGAGACAGCAGGGAGGACTGAAGCTTTCTTT
.,TRBV7-2,TRBJ2-5,few,CASSRAPGLGQETQYF,TGTGCCAGCAGCCGAGCCCCTGGATTGGGCCAAGAGACCCAGTACTTC
TRBD2,TRBV11-2,TRBJ2-3,few,CASSRTSGTDTQYF,TGTGCCAGCAGCCGGACTAGCGGGACAGATACGCAGTATTTT
.,TRBV29-1,TRBJ2-3,many,CSVTRDLGDTQYF,TGCAGCGTTACCCGGGACCTAGGAGATACGCAGTATTTT
.,TRBV5-1,TRBJ2-5,many,CASSLDSETQYF,TGCGCCAGCAGCTTGGACTCCGAGACCCAGTACTTC
.,TRBV19,TRBJ2-3,few,CASSLLGQGTDTQYF,TGTGCCAGTAGTCTATTGGGGCAGGGGACAGATACGCAGTATTTT
.,TRBV29-1,TRBJ1-1,medium-sized,CSVLLAGQMNTEAFF,TGCAGCGTCCTCCTTGCAGGGCAGATGAACACTGAAGCTTTCTTT
.,TRBV5-5,TRBJ1-2,many,CASSFGDDYGYTF,TGTGCCAGCAGCTTTGGAGATGACTATGGCTACACCTTC
.,TRBV4-1,TRBJ2-1,many,CASSQADNGYNEQFF,TGCGCCAGCAGCCAAGCTGACAATGGGTACAATGAGCAGTTCTTC
.,TRBV19,TRBJ1-1,many,CASSTPVRGHTEAFF,TGTGCCAGTAGTACCCCAGTCAGGGGCCACACTGAAGCTTTCTTT
.,TRBV29-1,TRBJ1-3,medium-sized,CSAEQADSGNTIYF,TGCAGCGCCGAACAGGCAGACTCTGGAAACACCATATATTTT
.,TRBV10-3,TRBJ2-1,few,CAISESVEIPPYNEQFF,TGTGCCATCAGTGAGTCTGTTGAGATCCCTCCCTACAATGAGCAGTTCTTC
.,TRBV12-3/TRBV12-4,TRBJ1-2,medium-sized,CASSRKGYGYTF,TGTGCCAGCAGTCGTAAGGGCTACGGCTACACCTTC
.,TRBV27,TRBJ1-2,medium-sized,CASSFGSGLNYGYTF,TGTGCCAGCAGTTTTGGGTCAGGCCTTAACTATGGCTACACCTTC
TRBD1,TRBV18,TRBJ1-2,.,CASSPPGQGYGYTF,TGTGCCAGCTCACCACCGGGACAGGGGTATGGCTACACCTTC
.,TRBV20-1,TRBJ2-3,.,CSVQPTDTQYF,TGCAGTGTTCAACCTACAGATACGCAGTATTTT
TRBD1,TRBV6-6,TRBJ2-3,many,CASSSRDRGTDTQYF,TGTGCCAGCAGTTCCCGAGACAGGGGCACAGATACGCAGTATTTT
TRBD2,TRBV7-8,TRBJ2-1,medium-sized,CASSVRLASANEQFF,TGTGCCAGCAGCGTCAGACTAGCTTCGGCCAATGAGCAGTTCTTC
TRBD2,TRBV2,TRBJ2-1,medium-sized,CASKREGVNNEQFF,TGTGCCAGCAAGCGGGAGGGAGTTAACAATGAGCAGTTCTTC